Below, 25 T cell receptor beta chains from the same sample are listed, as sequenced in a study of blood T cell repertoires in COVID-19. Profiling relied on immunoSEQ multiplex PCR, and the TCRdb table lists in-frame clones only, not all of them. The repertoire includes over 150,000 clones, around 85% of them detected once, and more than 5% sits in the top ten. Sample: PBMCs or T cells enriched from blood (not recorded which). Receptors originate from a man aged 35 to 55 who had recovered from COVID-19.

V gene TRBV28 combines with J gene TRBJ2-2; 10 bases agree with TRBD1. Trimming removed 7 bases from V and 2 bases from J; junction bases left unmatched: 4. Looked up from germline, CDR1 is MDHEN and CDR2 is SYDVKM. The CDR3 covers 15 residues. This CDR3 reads CASTRTGGNTGELFF. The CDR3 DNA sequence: TGTGCCAGCACCAGGACAGGGGGAAACACCGGGGAGCTGTTTTTT.

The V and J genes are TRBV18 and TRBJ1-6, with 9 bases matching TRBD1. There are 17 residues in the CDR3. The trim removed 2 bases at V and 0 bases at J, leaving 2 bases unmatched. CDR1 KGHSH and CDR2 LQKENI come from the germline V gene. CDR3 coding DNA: TGTGCCAGCTCACCAGAGACAGGGGGCTCCTATAATTCACCCCTCCACTTT. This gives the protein CASSPETGGSYNSPLHF. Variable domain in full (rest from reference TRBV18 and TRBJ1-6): NAGVMQNPRHLVRRRGQEARLRCSPMKGHSHVYWYRQLPEEGLKFMVYLQKENIIDESGMPKERFSAEFPKEGPSILRIQQVVRGDSAAYFCASSPETGGSYNSPLHFGNGTRLTVT.

CDR3 protein: CASSLLDTKTYGYTF. CDR3 DNA: TGCGCCAGCAGCTTGTTGGACACGAAAACCTATGGCTACACCTTC. The genes are TRBV5-1 and TRBJ1-2; a possible D gene is TRBD1 (5 bases). V lost 1 base to trimming and J lost 4 bases, with 14 bases between them. The CDR3 spans 15 residues. Germline V gene sequence: CDR1 SGHRS, CDR2 YFSETQ.

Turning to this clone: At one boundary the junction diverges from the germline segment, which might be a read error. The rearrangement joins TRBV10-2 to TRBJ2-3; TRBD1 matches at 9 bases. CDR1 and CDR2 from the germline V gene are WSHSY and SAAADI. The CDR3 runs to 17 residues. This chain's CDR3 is CASIERQGGPPTDTQYF. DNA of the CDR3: TGCGCCAGCATTGAGAGACAGGGGGGCCCCCCCACAGATACGCAGTATTTT.

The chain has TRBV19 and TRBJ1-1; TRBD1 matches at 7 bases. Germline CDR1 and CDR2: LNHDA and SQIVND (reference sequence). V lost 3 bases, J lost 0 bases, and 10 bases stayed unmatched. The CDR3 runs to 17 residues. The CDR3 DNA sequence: TGTGCCAGTAGTATGGCGTGGGCAGGGGGAGTGAACACTGAAGCTTTCTTT. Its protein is CASSMAWAGGVNTEAFF.

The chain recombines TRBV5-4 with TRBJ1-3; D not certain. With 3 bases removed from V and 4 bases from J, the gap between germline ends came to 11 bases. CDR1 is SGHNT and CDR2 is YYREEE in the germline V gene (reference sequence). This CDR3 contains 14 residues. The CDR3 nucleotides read TGTGCCAGCAGCTCGGACTTCGTCGGAAACACCATATATTTT. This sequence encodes CASSSDFVGNTIYF.

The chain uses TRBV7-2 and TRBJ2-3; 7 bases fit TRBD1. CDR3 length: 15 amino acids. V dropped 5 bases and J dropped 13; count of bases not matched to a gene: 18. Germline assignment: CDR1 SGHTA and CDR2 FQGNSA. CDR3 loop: CASSQGTASLGREYF. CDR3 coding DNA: TGTGCCAGCAGCCAAGGGACAGCCAGTCTGGGTAGGGAGTATTTT.

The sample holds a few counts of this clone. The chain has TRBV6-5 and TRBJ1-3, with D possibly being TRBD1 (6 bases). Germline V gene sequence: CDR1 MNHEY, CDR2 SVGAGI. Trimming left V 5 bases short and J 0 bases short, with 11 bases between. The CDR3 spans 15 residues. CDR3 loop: CASSPRDNSGNTIYF. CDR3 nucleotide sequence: TGTGCCAGCAGTCCCCGGGACAACTCTGGAAACACCATATATTTT.

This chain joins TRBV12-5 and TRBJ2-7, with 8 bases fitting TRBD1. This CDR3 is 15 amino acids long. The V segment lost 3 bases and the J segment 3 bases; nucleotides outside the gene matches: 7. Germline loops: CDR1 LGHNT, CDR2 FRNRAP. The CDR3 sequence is CASGFQGAKLYEQYF. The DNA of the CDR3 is TGTGCTAGTGGTTTCCAGGGGGCGAAACTCTACGAGCAGTACTTC.

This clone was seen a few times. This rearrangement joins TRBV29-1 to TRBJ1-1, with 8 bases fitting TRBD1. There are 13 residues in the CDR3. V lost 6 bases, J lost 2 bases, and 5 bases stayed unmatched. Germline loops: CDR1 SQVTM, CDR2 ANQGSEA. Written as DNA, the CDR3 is TGCAGCGTAATGGACAGGGTAAACACTGAAGCTTTCTTT. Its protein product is CSVMDRVNTEAFF.

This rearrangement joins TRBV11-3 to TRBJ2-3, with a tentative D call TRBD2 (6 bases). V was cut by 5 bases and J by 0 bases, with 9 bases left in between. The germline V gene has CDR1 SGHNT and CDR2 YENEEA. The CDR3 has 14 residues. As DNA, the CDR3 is TGTGCCAGCAGCGTTAGCGGTAGCACAGATACGCAGTATTTT. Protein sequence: CASSVSGSTDTQYF.

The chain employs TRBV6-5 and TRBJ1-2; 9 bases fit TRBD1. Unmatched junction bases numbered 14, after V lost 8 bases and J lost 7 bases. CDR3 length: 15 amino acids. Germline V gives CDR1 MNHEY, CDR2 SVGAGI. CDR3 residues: CASVLILQGAGGYTF. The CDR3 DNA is TGTGCCAGCGTATTAATCTTACAGGGGGCTGGTGGCTACACCTTC.

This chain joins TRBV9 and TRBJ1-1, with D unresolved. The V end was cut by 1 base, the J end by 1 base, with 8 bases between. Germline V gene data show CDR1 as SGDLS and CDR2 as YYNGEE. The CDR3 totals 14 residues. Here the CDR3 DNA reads TGTGCCAGCAGCGTAATCTCAGAGAACACTGAAGCTTTCTTT. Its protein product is CASSVISENTEAFF.

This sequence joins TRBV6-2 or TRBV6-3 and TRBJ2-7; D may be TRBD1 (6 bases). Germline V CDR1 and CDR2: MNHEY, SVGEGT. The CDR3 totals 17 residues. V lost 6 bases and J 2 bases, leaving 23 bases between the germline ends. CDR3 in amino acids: CASSQEVGGEQTYEQYF. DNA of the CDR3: TGTGCCAGCAGCCAGGAAGTAGGGGGAGAGCAGACCTACGAGCAGTACTTC.

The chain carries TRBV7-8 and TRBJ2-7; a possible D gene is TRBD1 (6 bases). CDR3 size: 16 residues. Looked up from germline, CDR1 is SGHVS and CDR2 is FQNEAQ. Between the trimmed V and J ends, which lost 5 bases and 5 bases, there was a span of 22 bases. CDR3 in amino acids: CASSPDKGQSSHEQYF. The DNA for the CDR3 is TGTGCCAGCAGCCCCGACAAAGGACAGTCTAGTCACGAGCAGTACTTC.

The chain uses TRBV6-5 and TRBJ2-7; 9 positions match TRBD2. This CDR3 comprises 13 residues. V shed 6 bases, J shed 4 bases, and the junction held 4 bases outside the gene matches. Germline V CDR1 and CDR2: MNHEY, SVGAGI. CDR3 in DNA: TGTGCCAGCAGGACTAGCGGAGATTACGAGCAGTACTTC. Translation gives CASRTSGDYEQYF.

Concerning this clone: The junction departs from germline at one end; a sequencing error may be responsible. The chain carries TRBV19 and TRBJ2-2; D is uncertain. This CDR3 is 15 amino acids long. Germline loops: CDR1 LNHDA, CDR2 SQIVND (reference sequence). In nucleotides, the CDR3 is TGTACCAGTAGTATTGCCCGGGTACGCACCGGGGAGCTGTTTTTT. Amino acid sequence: CTSSIARVRTGELFF.

The CDR3 region is CASSIWARGNTEAFF. DNA of the CDR3: TGTGCCAGTAGTATCTGGGCCAGGGGGAACACTGAAGCTTTCTTT. This sequence joins TRBV19 and TRBJ1-1, with D possibly being TRBD1 (6 bases). The CDR3 sequence is 15 residues long. Trimming removed 3 bases from V and 1 base from J, with 12 bases in between. Germline V lookup: CDR1 LNHDA, CDR2 SQIVND (reference sequence).

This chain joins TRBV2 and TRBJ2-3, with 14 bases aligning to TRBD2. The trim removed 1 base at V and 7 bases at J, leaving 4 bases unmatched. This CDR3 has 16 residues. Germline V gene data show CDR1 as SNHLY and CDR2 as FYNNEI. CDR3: CASSEETSGRAYTQYF. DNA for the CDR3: TGTGCCAGCAGTGAAGAGACTAGCGGGAGGGCTTATACGCAGTATTTT.

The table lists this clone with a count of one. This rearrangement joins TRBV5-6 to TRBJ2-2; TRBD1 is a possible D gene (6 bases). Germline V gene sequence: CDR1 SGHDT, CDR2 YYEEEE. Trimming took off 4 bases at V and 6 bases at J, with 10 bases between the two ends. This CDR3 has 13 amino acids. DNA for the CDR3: TGTGCCAGCAGCGTTTACAGGGCCGGGGAGCTGTTTTTT. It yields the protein CASSVYRAGELFF.

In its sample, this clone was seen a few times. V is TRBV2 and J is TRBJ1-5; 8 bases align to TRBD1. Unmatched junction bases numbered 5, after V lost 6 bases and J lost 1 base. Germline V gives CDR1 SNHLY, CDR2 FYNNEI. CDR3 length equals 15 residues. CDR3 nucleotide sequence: TGTGCCAGCAGGGACAGGGCATGGAGCAATCAGCCCCAGCATTTT. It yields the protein CASRDRAWSNQPQHF.

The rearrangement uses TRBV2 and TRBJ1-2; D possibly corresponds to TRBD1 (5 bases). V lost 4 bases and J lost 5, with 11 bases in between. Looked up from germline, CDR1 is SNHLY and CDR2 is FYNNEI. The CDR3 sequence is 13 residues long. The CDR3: CASSGQGGYGYTF. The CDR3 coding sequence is TGTGCCAGCAGTGGGCAGGGTGGATATGGCTACACCTTC. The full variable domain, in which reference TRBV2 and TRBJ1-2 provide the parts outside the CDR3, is EPEVTQTPSHQVTQMGQEVILRCVPISNHLYFYWYRQILGQKVEFLVSFYNNEISEKSEIFDDQFSVERPDGSNFTLKIRSTKLEDSAMYFCASSGQGGYGYTFGSGTRLTVV.

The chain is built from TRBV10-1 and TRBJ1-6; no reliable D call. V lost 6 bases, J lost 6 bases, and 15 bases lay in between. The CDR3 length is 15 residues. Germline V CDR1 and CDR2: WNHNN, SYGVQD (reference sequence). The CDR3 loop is CASSGPPQVNSPLHF. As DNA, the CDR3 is TGCGCCAGCAGCGGTCCTCCCCAGGTTAATTCACCCCTCCACTTT.

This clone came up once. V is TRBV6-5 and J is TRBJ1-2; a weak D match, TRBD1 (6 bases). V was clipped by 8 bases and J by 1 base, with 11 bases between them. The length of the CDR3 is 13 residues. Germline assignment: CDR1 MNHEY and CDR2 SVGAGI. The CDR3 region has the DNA TGTGCCAGCGGACAGAACTATAACTATGGCTACACCTTC. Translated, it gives CASGQNYNYGYTF.

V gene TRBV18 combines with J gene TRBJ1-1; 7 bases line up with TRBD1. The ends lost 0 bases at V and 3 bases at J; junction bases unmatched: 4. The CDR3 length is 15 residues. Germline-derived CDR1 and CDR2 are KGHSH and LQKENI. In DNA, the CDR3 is TGTGCCAGCTCACCACCTTCGGGACAGTACACTGAAGCTTTCTTT. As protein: CASSPPSGQYTEAFF.